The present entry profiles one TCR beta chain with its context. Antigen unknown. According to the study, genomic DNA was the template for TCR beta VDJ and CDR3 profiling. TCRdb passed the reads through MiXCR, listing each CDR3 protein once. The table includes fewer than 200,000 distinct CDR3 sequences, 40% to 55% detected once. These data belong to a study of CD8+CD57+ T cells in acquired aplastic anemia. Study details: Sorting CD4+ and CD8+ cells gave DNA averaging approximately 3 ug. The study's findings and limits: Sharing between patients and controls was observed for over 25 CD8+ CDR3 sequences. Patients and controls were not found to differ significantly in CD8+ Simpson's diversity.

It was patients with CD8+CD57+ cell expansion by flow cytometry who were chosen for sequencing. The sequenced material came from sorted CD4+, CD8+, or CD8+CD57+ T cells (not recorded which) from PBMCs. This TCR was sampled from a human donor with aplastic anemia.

CDR3 in amino acids: CASHAGTGPYEQYF. The CDR3 region has the DNA TGTGCCAGCCATGCCGGGACAGGCCCCTACGAGCAGTACTTC. The rearrangement uses TRBV19 and TRBJ2-7, with TRBD1 matching 8 bases. V shed 9 bases and J 2 bases; nucleotides not matched to a gene: 9. Looked up from germline, CDR1 is LNHDA and CDR2 is SQIVND (reference sequence). This CDR3 region has 14 residues. The full variable domain, completed using reference TRBV19 and TRBJ2-7, is DGGITQSPKYLFRKEGQNVTLSCEQNLNHDAMYWYRQDPGQGLRLIYYSQIVNDFQKGDIAEGYSVSREKKESFPLTVTSAQKNPTAFYLCASHAGTGPYEQYFGPGTRLTVT.